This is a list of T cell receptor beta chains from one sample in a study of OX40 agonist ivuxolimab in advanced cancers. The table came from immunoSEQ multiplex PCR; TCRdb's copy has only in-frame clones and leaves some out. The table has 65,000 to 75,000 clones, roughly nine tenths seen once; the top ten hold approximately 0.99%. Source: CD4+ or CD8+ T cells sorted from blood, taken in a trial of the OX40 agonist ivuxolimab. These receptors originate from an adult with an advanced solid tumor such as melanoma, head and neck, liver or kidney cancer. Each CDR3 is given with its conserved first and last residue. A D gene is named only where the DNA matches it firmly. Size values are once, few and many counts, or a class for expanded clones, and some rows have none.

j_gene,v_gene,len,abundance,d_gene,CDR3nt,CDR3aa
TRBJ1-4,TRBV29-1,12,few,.,TGCAGCGTCAGGTATCCGGGGGAAAAACTGTTTTTT,CSVRYPGEKLFF
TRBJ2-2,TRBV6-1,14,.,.,TGTGCCAGCAGTGAAGACGGGGTATCCGGGGAGCTGTTTTTT,CASSEDGVSGELFF
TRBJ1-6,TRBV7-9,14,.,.,TGTGCCAGCAGCTCCGACAGCCATAATTCACCCCTCCACTTT,CASSSDSHNSPLHF
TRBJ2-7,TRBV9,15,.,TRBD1,TGTGCCAGCAGCTTATCTAACAGGGGGCTAGGGGAGCAGTACTTC,CASSLSNRGLGEQYF
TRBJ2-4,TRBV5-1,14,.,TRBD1,TGCGCCAGCAGCTTGGCGGGGACAGGGGACATTCAGTACTTC,CASSLAGTGDIQYF
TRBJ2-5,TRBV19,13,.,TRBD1,TGTGCCAGGCTTAGGACAGGCGAAGAGACCCAGTACTTC,CARLRTGEETQYF
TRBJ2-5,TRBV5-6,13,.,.,TGTGCCAGCAGCCTCCTCAGGGACCAGACCCAGTACTTC,CASSLLRDQTQYF
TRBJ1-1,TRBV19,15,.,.,TGTGCCAGTATACTACAGGGCTCTACGAACACTGAAGCTTTCTTT,CASILQGSTNTEAFF
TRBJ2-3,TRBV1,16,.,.,TGCACCAGCAGCCCTGGGTTAAGGGGGGGCACAGATACGCAGTATTTT,CTSSPGLRGGTDTQYF
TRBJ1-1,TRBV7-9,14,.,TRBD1,TGTGCCAGCCGGCCCGGGACAGGGGACACTGAAGCTTTCTTT,CASRPGTGDTEAFF
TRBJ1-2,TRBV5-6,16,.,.,TGTGCCAGCAGCTTGATACAAGGGGTTAGTGGCTATGGCTACACCTTC,CASSLIQGVSGYGYTF
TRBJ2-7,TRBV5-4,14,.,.,TGTGCCAGCAGCTTGGGAGGCGGCATCTACGAGCAGTACTTC,CASSLGGGIYEQYF
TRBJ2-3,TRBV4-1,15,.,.,TGCGCCAGCAGCCAATCCGGGGTTGGCACAGATACGCAGTATTTT,CASSQSGVGTDTQYF
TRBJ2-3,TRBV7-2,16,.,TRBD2,TGTGCCAGCAGGCTAGCGGGCGTCCTTAGCACAGATACGCAGTATTTT,CASRLAGVLSTDTQYF
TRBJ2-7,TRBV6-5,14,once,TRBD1,TGTGCCAGCAGTTTGCGGACAGGGAATGTCGAGCAGTACTTC,CASSLRTGNVEQYF
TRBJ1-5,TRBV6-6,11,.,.,TGTGCCAGCAGTGCCGATCAGCCCCAGCATTTT,CASSADQPQHF
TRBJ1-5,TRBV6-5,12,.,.,TGTGCCAGCAGACAGGGAAATCAGCCCCAGCATTTT,CASRQGNQPQHF
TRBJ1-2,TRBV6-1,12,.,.,TGTGCCAGCAGTGAGAGTGGATCGCGATGCACCTTC,CASSESGSRCTF
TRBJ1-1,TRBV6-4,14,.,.,TGTGCCAGCAGTGCCTCCTTCAGGGACACTGAAGCTTTCTTT,CASSASFRDTEAFF
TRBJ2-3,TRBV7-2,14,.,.,TGTGCCAGCAGCTTAGTATCAAGCACAGATACGCAGTATTTT,CASSLVSSTDTQYF
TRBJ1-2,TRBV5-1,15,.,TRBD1,TGCGCCAGCCGTCCGACAGGGTTAGCTAACTATGGCTACACCTTC,CASRPTGLANYGYTF
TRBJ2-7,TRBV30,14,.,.,TGTGCCCTAGGGGGGCGGGGGAGACCTACGGGGCAGTACTTC,CALGGRGRPTGQYF
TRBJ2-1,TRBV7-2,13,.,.,TGTGCCAGCAGCTCGCTAGATACCAATGAGCAGTTCTTC,CASSSLDTNEQFF
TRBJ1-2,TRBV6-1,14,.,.,TGTGCCAGCAGTGAAGCCCGCAGGGGTCTTGGCTACACCTTC,CASSEARRGLGYTF
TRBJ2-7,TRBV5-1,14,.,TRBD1,TGCGCCAGCAGCTGGGACAGGGGGTCCTACGAGCAGTACTTC,CASSWDRGSYEQYF
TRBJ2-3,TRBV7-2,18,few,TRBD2,TGTGCCAGCAGCCTTGGACTAGCGGGGGGCTTTAACACAGATACGCAGTATTTT,CASSLGLAGGFNTDTQYF
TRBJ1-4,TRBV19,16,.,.,TGTGCCAGTAGTCACCGGGACGGCACCCGGGGTGAAAAACTGTTTTTT,CASSHRDGTRGEKLFF
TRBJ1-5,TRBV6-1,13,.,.,TGTGCCAGTAGACCGGATAGCAATCAGCCCCAGCATTTT,CASRPDSNQPQHF
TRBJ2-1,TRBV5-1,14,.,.,TGCGCCAGCAGCTTGGGGACCAGCAACAATGAGCAGTTCTTC,CASSLGTSNNEQFF
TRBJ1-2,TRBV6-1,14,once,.,TGTGCCAGCAGTGAAGCCCCGGACTTCTATGGCTACACCTTC,CASSEAPDFYGYTF
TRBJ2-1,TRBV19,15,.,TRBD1,TGTGCCAGTAGTGAACAGGGGGTATCCTACAATGAGCAGTTCTTC,CASSEQGVSYNEQFF
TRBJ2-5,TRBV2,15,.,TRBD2,TGTGCCAGCAGTGTGGCGGGGGGTACGCAGTCGACCCAGTACTTC,CASSVAGGTQSTQYF
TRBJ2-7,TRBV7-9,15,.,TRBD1,TGTGCCAGCAGTTTAACCGGGACAGGGGTCTACGAGCAGTACTTC,CASSLTGTGVYEQYF